One T cell receptor (beta chain) is described in this entry. This sample is part of a study of blood T cell repertoires in COVID-19. Across the whole study: Specimens from acute and convalescent COVID-19 originated in the United States, Italy and Spain. T cells, B-cell-depleted T cells, or PBMCs provided the cDNA or gDNA that served as material.

Sequencing used immunoSEQ multiplex PCR; TCRdb keeps in-frame clones, though not all of them. The profile shows about 70,000 clones, approximately 85% of them singletons. The CDR3 loop spans 16 amino acids. Trimming removed 6 bases at V and 8 bases at J, with 25 bases between. Germline V gene sequence: CDR1 MGHRA, CDR2 YSYEKL. Source material: peripheral blood. This chain joins TRBV4-1 and TRBJ1-1, with TRBD1 as a possible D gene (5 bases). The source of this sequence is a man older than 75 with acute or convalescent COVID-19. The CDR3, as DNA: TGCGCCAGCAGGTCGTTTCAAAGGGGTCCTCGGTCGGAAGCTTTCTTT. It codes for CASRSFQRGPRSEAFF.